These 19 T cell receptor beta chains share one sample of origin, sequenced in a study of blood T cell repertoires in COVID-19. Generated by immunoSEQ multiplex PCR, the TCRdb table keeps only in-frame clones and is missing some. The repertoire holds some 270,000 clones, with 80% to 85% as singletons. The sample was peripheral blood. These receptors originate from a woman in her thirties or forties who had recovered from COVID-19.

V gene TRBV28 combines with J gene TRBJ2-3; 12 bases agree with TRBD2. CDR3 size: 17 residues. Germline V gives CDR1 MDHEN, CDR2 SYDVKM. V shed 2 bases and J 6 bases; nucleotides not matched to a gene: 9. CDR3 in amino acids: CASSLRPSGGVADTQYF. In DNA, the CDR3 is TGTGCCAGCAGTTTACGGCCTAGCGGGGGGGTCGCGGATACGCAGTATTTT.

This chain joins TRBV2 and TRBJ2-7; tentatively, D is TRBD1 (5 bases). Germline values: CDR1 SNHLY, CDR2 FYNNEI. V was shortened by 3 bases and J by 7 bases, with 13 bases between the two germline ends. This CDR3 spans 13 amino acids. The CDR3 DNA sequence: TGTGCCAGCAGTGATGCCAGGGTGGAGGAGCAGTACTTC. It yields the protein CASSDARVEEQYF.

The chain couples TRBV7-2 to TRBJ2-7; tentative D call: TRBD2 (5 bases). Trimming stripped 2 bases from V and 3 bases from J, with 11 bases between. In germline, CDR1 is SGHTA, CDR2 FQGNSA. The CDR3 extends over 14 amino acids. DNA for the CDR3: TGTGCCAGCAGCTTATTCTCCGGGGTCTACGAGCAGTACTTC. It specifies CASSLFSGVYEQYF.

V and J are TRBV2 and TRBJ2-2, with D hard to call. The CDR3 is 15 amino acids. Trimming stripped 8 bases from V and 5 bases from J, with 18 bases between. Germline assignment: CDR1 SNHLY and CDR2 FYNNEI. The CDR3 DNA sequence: TGTGCCAGCGTGTCCGGGTCCCTTGATACCGGGGAGCTGTTTTTT. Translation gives CASVSGSLDTGELFF.

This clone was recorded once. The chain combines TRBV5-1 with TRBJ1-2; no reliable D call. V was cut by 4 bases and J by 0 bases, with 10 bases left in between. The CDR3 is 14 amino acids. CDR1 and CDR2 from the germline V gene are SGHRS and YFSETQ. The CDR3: CASSGGPPNYGYTF. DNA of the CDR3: TGCGCCAGCAGCGGCGGGCCTCCTAACTATGGCTACACCTTC.

The DNA of the CDR3 is TGTGCCAGCAGCCCTCTCGTCAGGCTCTCTGCGGGCGATACGCAGTATTTT. It specifies CASSPLVRLSAGDTQYF. The chain links TRBV7-3 to TRBJ2-3; D is possibly TRBD2 (5 bases). CDR3 length: 17 amino acids. Trimming removed 5 bases at V and 6 bases at J, with 24 bases between. From germline, CDR1 is SGHTA and CDR2 FQGTGA.

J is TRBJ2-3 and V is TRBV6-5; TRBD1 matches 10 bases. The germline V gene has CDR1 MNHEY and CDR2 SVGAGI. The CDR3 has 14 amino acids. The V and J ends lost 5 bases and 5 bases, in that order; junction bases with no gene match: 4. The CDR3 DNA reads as TGTGCCAGCAGTAGACAGGGGGCCGGAGATACGCAGTATTTT. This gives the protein CASSRQGAGDTQYF.

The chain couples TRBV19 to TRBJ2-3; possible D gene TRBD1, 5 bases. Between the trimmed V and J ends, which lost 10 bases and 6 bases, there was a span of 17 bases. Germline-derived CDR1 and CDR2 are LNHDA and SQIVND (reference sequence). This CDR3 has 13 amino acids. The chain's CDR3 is CAISTNWGDTQYF. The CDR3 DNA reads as TGTGCCATTTCGACCAACTGGGGCGATACGCAGTATTTT.

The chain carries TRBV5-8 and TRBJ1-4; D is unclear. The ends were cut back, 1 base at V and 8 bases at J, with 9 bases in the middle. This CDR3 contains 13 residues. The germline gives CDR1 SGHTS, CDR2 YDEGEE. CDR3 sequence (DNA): TGTGCCAGCAGCTTGAATTTTCGGGAAAAACTGTTTTTT. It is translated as CASSLNFREKLFF. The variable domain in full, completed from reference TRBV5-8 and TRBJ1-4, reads EAGVTQSPTHLIKTRGQQATLRCSPISGHTSVYWYQQALGLGLQFLLWYDEGEERNRGNFPPRFSGRQFPNYSSELNVNALELEDSALYLCASSLNFREKLFFGSGTQLSVL.

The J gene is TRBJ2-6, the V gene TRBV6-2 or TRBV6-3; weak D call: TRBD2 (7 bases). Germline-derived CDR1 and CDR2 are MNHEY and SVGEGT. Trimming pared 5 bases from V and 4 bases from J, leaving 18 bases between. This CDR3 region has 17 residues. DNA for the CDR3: TGTGCCAGCAGTGGCCGAGTGGGGGGGCAGGGGGCCAACGTCCTGACTTTC. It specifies CASSGRVGGQGANVLTF.

The CDR3 nucleotides are TGTGCCAGCACCCCGGCGGCGAACTATGGCTACACCTTC. Translating gives CASTPAANYGYTF. The genes are TRBV6-5 and TRBJ1-2, with no clear D. Trimming pared 7 bases from V and 2 bases from J, leaving 11 bases between. This CDR3 has 13 residues. CDR1 and CDR2 (germline): MNHEY, SVGAGI.

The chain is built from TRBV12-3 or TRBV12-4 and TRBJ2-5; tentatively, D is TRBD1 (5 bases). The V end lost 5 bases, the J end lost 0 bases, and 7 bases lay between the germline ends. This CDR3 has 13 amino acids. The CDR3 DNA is TGTGCCAGCAGTCCAGGGTACCAAGAGACCCAGTACTTC. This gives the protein CASSPGYQETQYF.

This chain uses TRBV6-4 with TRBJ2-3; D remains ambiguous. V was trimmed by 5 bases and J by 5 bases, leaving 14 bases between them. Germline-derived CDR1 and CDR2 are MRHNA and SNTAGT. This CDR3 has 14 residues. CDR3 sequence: CASSPSRLGDTQYF. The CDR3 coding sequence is TGTGCCAGCAGTCCTAGTAGGTTGGGAGATACGCAGTATTTT.

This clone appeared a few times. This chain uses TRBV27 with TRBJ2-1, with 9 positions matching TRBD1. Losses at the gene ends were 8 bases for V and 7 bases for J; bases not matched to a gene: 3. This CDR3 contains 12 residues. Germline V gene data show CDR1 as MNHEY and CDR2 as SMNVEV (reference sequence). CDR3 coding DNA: TGTGCCAGCTGGGACAGGGAAAATGAGCAGTTCTTC. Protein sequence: CASWDRENEQFF.

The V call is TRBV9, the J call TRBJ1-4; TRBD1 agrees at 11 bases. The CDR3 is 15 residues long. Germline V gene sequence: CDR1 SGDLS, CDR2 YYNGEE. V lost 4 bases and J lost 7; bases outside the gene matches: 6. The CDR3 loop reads CASSIGQGAVEKLFF. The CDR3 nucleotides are TGTGCCAGCAGCATCGGACAGGGGGCGGTTGAAAAACTGTTTTTT.

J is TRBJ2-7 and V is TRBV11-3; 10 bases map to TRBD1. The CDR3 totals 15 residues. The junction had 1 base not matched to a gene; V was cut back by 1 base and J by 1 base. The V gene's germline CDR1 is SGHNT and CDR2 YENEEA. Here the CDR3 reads CASSLGTGGSYEQYF. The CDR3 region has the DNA TGTGCCAGCAGCTTAGGGACAGGGGGTTCCTACGAGCAGTACTTC.

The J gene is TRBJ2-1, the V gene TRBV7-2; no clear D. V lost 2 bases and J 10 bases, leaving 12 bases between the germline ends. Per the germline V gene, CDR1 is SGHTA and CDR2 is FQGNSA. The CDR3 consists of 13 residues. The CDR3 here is CASSLIGSPEQFF. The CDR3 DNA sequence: TGTGCCAGCAGCTTAATCGGGTCGCCGGAGCAGTTCTTC. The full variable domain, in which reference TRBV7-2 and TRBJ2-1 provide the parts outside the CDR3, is GAGVSQSPSNKVTEKGKDVELRCDPISGHTALYWYRQSLGQGLEFLIYFQGNSAPDKSGLPSDRFSAERTGGSVSTLTIQRTQQEDSAVYLCASSLIGSPEQFFGPGTRLTVL.

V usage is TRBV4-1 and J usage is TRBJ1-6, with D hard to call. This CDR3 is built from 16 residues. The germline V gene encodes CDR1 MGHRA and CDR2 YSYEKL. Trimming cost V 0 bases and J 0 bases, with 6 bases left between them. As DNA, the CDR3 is TGCGCCAGCAGCCAAGATCTAAGCTCCTATAATTCACCCCTCCACTTT. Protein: CASSQDLSSYNSPLHF.

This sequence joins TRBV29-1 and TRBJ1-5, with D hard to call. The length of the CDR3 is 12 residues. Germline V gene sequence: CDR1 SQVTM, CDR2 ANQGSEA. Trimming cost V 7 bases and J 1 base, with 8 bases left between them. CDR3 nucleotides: TGCAGCGCCTGGGAGAGCAATCAGCCCCAGCATTTT. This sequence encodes CSAWESNQPQHF.